The clone carrying this TCR beta chain was recorded a few times. Antigen: not known. An end of the junction differs from the germline gene, which may be a read error. Together with a sample-barcoded 5' primer, a J-beta primer mix was included in a second PCR lasting roughly 6 to 12 cycles. Each CDR3 protein gets one entry after TCRdb re-called the 5' RACE reads with MiXCR. The table lists hundreds of thousands of distinct CDR3 sequences, 29% of them singletons. Peripheral blood, about 9.3 milliliters per donor, was collected. PBMCs numbering at least 6.5 million were isolated per sample. This sample stems from a study of blood T cells in healthy people across ages. Study-wide points: PBMCs went unsorted, and a conclusive naive versus antigen-experienced comparison was therefore prevented.

The sequenced sample consisted of blood. The receptor comes from a woman of 80 years or more in good health.

The CDR3 region is CRARGGSYEQYF. CDR3 coding DNA: TGCAGGGCTAGGGGGGGATCCTACGAGCAGTACTTC. The rearrangement links TRBV20-1 to TRBJ2-4; TRBD2 might be the D (7 bases). The DNA matches TRBJ2-7 better at its end, which makes the J call doubtful. Germline CDR1 and CDR2: DFQATT and SNEGSKA (reference sequence). This CDR3 is built from 12 residues.